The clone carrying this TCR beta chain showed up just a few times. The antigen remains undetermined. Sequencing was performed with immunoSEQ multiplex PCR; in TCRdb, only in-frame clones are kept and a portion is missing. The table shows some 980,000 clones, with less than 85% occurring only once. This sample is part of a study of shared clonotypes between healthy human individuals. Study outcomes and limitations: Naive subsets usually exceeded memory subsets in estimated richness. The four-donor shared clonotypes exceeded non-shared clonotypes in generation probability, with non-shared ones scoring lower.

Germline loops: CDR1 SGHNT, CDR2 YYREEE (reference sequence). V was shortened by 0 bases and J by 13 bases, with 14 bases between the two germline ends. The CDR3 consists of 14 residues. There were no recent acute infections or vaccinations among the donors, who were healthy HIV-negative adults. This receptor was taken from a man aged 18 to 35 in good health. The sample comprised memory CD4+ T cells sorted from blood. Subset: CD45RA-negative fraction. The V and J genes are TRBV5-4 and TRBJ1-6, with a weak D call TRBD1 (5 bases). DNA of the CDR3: TGTGCCAGCAGCTTGGGCAGGGCTGTCGCGCCCCTCCACTTT. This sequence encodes CASSLGRAVAPLHF.